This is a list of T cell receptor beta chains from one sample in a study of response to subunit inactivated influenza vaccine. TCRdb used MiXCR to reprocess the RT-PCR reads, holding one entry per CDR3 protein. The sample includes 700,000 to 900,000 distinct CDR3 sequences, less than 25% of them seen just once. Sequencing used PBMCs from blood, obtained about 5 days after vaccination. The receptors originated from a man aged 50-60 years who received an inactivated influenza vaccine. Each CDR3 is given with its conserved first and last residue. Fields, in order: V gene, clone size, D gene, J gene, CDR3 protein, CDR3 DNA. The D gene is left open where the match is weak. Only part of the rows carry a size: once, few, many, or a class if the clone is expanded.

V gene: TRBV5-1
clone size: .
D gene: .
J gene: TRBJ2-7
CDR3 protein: CASSLAQWRGNYEQYF
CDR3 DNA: TGCGCCAGCAGCTTGGCCCAGTGGAGGGGCAACTACGAGCAGTACTTC

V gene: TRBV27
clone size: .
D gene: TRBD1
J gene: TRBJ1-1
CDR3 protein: CASSAGTGGYTEAFF
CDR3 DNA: TGTGCCAGCAGTGCCGGGACAGGGGGCTACACTGAAGCTTTCTTT

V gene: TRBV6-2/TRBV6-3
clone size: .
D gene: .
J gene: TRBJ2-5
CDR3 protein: CASGSSEQETQYF
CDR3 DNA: TGTGCCAGCGGGAGTAGCGAGCAAGAGACCCAGTACTTC

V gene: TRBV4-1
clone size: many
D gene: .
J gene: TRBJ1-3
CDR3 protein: CASSQAGSGNTIYF
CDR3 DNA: TGCGCCAGCAGCCAAGCTGGCTCTGGAAACACCATATATTTT

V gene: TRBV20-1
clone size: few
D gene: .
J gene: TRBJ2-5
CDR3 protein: CSARGRAPQETQYF
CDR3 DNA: TGCAGTGCTAGGGGAAGGGCACCCCAAGAGACCCAGTACTTC

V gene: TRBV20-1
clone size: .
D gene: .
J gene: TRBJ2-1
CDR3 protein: CSAFSGERSYNEQFF
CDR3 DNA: TGCAGTGCTTTTAGCGGAGAACGCTCCTACAATGAGCAGTTCTTC

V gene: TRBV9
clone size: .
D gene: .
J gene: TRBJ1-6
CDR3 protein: CASSVGGDGSPLHF
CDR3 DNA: TGTGCCAGCAGCGTAGGAGGGGACGGTTCACCCCTCCACTTT

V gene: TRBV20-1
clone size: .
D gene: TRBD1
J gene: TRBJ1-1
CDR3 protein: CSADGTGGTAEAFF
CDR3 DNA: TGCAGTGCTGACGGGACAGGGGGCACGGCTGAAGCTTTCTTT

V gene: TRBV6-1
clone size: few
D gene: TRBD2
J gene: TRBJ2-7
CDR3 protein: CATGTSGSSYEQYF
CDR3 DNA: TGTGCCACTGGGACTAGCGGGAGCTCCTACGAGCAGTACTTC

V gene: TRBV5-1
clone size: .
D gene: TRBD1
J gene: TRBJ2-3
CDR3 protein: CASSLGQGLSDTQYF
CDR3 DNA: TGCGCCAGCAGCTTGGGACAGGGATTATCAGATACGCAGTATTTT

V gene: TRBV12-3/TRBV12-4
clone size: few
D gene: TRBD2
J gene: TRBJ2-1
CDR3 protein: CASSLLGLAGLSGQFF
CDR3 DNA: TGTGCCAGCAGTTTATTGGGACTAGCGGGGCTTAGTGGGCAGTTCTTC

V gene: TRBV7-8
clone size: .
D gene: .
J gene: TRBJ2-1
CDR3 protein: CASSLGLEGIEQFF
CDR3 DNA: TGTGCCAGCAGCTTAGGGCTTGAAGGTATTGAGCAGTTCTTC

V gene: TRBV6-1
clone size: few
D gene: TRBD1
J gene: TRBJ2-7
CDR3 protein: CASRRGQGTSYEQYF
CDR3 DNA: TGTGCCAGCAGGCGCGGACAGGGGACCTCCTACGAGCAGTACTTC

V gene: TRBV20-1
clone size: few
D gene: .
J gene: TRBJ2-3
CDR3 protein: CSAREGAANTDTQYF
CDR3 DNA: TGCAGTGCTAGAGAGGGGGCAGCCAACACAGATACGCAGTATTTT

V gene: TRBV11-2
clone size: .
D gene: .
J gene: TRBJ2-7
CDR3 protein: CASSRDPGSYEQYF
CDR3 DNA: TGTGCCAGCAGTCGGGACCCAGGGTCCTACGAGCAGTACTTC

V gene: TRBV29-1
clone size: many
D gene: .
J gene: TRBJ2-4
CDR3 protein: CSARDSNIQYF
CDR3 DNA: TGCAGCGCTCGAGACAGTAACATTCAGTACTTC

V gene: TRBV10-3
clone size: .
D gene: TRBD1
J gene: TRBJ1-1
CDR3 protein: CAISDDRGIAEAFF
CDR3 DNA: TGTGCCATCAGTGACGACAGGGGAATCGCTGAAGCTTTCTTT

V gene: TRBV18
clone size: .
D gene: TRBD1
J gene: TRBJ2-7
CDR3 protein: CASSLDRLNEQYF
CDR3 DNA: TGTGCCAGCTCACTGGACAGGCTTAACGAGCAGTACTTC

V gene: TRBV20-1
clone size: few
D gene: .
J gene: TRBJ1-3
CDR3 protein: CSAPQQGSVNTIYF
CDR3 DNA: TGCAGTGCCCCACAACAGGGATCAGTCAACACCATATATTTT

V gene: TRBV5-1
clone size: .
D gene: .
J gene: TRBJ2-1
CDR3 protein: CASSSGPRVDEQFF
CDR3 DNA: TGCGCCAGCAGCTCCGGGCCGAGGGTCGATGAGCAGTTCTTC

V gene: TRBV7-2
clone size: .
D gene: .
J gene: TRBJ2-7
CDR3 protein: CASSRTGLASYEQYF
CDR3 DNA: TGTGCCAGCAGCCGTACAGGGCTAGCCTCCTACGAGCAGTACTTC

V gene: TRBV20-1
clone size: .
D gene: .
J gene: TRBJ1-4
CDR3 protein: CSVSQGCKKLFF
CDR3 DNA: TGCAGTGTGAGCCAGGGGTGTAAAAAACTGTTTTTT

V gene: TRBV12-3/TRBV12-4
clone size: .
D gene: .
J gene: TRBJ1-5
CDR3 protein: CASSLTGTNNQPQHF
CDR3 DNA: TGTGCCAGCAGTTTAACGGGAACTAACAATCAGCCCCAGCATTTT

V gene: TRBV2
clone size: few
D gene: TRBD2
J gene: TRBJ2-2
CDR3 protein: CASIPGGGDGELFF
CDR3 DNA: TGTGCCAGCATCCCGGGAGGGGGTGACGGGGAGCTGTTTTTT

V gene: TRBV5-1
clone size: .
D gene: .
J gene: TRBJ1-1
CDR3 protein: CASSLEARGRPFF
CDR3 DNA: TGCGCCAGCAGCTTGGAGGCAAGGGGTCGGCCTTTCTTT

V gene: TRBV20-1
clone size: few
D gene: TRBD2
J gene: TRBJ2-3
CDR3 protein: CSAAGLAGGSDTQYF
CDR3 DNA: TGCAGTGCTGCGGGGCTAGCGGGAGGTTCCGATACGCAGTATTTT

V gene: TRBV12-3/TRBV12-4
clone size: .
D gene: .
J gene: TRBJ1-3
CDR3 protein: CASRNGGSFGNTIYF
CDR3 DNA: TGTGCCAGCAGGAACGGGGGAAGCTTTGGAAACACCATATATTTT

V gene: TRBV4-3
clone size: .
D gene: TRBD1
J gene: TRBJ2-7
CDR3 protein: CASSQDTGGTYEQYF
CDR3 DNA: TGCGCCAGCAGCCAAGATACAGGGGGCACCTACGAGCAGTACTTC

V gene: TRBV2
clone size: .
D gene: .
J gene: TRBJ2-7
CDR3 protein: CASSEALSTAYEQYF
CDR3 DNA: TGTGCCAGCAGTGAAGCGCTTAGCACCGCCTACGAGCAGTACTTC

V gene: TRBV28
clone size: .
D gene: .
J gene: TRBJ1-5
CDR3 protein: CASNTPGSFQPQHF
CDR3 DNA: TGTGCCAGCAACACCCCAGGTTCCTTTCAGCCCCAGCATTTT

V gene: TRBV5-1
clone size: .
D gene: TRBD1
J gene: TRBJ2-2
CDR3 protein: CASSLAGTALNTGELFF
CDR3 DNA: TGCGCCAGCAGCTTGGCCGGGACAGCCTTGAACACCGGGGAGCTGTTTTTT

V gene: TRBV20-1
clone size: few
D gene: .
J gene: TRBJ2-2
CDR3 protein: CSATQGGELFF
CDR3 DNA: TGCAGTGCTACTCAGGGCGGGGAGCTGTTTTTT

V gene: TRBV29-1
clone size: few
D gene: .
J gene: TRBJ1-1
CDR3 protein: CSVGQGFVTEAFF
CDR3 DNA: TGCAGCGTTGGTCAGGGCTTTGTCACTGAAGCTTTCTTT

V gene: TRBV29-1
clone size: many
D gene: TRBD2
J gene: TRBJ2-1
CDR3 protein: CSVARGDLNNEQFF
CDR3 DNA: TGCAGCGTCGCCCGGGGGGACTTGAACAATGAGCAGTTCTTC

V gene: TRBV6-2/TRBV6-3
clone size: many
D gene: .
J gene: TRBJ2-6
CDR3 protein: CASLARRDGANVLTF
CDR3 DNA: TGTGCCAGCCTTGCGAGGCGTGATGGGGCCAACGTCCTGACTTTC

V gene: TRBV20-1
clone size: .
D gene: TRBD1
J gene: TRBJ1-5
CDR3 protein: CSASNSQTGGRGQPQHF
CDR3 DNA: TGCAGTGCTAGTAACAGTCAGACAGGGGGCCGCGGTCAGCCCCAGCATTTT

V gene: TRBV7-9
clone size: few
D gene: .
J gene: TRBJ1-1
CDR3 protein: CASSYQGYTEAFF
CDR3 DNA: TGTGCCAGCAGTTATCAGGGGTACACTGAAGCTTTCTTT

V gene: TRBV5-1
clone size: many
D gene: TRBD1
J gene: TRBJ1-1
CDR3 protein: CASSLRDSMNTEAFF
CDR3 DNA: TGCGCCAGCAGCCTAAGGGACAGCATGAACACTGAAGCTTTCTTT

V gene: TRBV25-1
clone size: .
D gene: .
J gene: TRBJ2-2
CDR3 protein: CASSELGEAGELFF
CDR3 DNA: TGTGCCAGCAGTGAATTGGGGGAAGCCGGGGAGCTGTTTTTT

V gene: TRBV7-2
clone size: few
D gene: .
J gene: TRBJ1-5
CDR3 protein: CASSSDRTRGQPQHF
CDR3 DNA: TGTGCCAGCAGCTCAGACAGGACCCGGGGTCAGCCCCAGCATTTT

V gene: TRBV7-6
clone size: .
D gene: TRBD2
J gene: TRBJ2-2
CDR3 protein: CASSLAGLAGVGGELFF
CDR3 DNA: TGTGCCAGCAGCCTAGCGGGACTAGCGGGAGTAGGCGGGGAGCTGTTTTTT

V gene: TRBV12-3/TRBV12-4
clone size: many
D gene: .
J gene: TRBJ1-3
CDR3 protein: CASSLRIGTIYF
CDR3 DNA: TGTGCCAGCAGTTTAAGGATCGGCACCATATATTTT

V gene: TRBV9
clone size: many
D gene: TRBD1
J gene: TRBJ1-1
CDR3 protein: CASSPRGTATTEAFF
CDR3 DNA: TGTGCCAGCAGCCCGAGAGGGACAGCAACCACTGAAGCTTTCTTT

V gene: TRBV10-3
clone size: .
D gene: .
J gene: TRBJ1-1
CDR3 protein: CAISESGGRITEAFF
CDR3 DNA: TGTGCCATCAGTGAGTCGGGGGGGCGGATCACTGAAGCTTTCTTT

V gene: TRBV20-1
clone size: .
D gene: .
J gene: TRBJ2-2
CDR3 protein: CSARDMDEGTLFF
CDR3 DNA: TGCAGTGCTAGAGATATGGACGAGGGGACGCTGTTTTTT

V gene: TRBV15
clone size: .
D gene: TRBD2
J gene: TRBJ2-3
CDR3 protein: CATSRDALAGNTDTQYF
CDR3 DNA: TGTGCCACCAGCAGAGATGCACTAGCGGGAAACACAGATACGCAGTATTTT

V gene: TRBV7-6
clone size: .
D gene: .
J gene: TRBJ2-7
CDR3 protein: CASALGGSSYEQYF
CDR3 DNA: TGTGCCAGCGCTTTGGGAGGAAGCTCCTACGAGCAGTACTTC

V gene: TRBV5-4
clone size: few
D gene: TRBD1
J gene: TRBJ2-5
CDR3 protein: CASSAGTEQETQYF
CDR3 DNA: TGTGCCAGCAGCGCCGGGACAGAGCAAGAGACCCAGTACTTC